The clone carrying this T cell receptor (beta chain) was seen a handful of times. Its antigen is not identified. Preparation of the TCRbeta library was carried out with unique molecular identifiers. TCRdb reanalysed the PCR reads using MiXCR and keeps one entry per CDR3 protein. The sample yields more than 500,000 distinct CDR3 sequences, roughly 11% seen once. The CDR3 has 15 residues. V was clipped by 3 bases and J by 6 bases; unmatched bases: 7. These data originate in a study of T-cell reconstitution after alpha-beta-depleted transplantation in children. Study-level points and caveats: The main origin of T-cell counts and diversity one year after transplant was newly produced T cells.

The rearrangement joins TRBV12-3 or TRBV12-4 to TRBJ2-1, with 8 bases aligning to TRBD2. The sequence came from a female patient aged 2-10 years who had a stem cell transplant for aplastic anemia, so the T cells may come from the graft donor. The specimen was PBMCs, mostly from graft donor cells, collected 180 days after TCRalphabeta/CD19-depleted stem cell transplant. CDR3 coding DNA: TGTGCCAGCAGTTTTCTCGCGGGAGGCGGCAATGAGCAGTTCTTC. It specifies CASSFLAGGGNEQFF.